This T cell receptor beta chain is drawn from a study of patients and donors after allogeneic stem cell transplantation. V was trimmed by 0 bases and J by 5 bases, leaving 14 bases between them. The CDR3 length is 14 residues. Per germline, CDR1 DFQATT and CDR2 SNEGSKA (reference sequence). TCRdb reprocessed the RT-PCR reads via MiXCR and lists one record per CDR3 protein. Among 150,000 to 250,000 distinct CDR3 sequences, less than 45% were seen once, and the ten largest hold around 35%. This clonotype originated in a human donor who was either an allogeneic HSCT recipient or a stem cell or donor lymphocyte infusion donor (not recorded which). It is not recorded whose cells these are; they may come from a transplant donor. The rearrangement links TRBV20-1 to TRBJ2-7; perhaps TRBD2 as D (6 bases). Sample: blood, either unsorted or a sorted T cell fraction (not recorded which). CDR3 DNA: TGCAGTGCTAGAGATTCCGGGAGAATGCACGAGCAGTACTTC. This sequence encodes CSARDSGRMHEQYF.